The 20 T cell receptor beta chains below all came from one sample that was sequenced in a study of blood T cell repertoires in COVID-19. Assay: immunoSEQ multiplex PCR; the TCRdb copy retains only in-frame clones and omits some. Among around 56,000 clones listed, about nine tenths were seen once. Sequenced sample: peripheral blood. Receptor source: a man aged 80 or over with acute or convalescent COVID-19.

The rearrangement links TRBV19 to TRBJ1-5; D is possibly TRBD1 (5 bases). Germline V gene lookup returns CDR1 LNHDA and CDR2 SQIVND (reference sequence). This CDR3 is 14 amino acids long. Deletions cut 2 bases from V and 4 bases from J, with 9 bases between. CDR3 region: CASSISGGNQPQHF. The CDR3 DNA follows: TGTGCCAGTAGTATAAGTGGGGGGAATCAGCCCCAGCATTTT.

The chain is built from TRBV7-2 and TRBJ1-1; D gene ambiguous. From germline, CDR1 is SGHTA and CDR2 FQGNSA. V was trimmed by 0 bases and J by 1 base, leaving 6 bases between them. The length of the CDR3 is 14 residues. The CDR3 sequence: CASSLARQNTEAFF. The CDR3 nucleotides read TGTGCCAGCAGCTTAGCCAGACAGAACACTGAAGCTTTCTTT.

This chain uses TRBV9 with TRBJ1-3; 9 bases line up with TRBD1. Trimming removed 4 bases from V and 5 bases from J; junction bases left unmatched: 4. There are 14 residues in the CDR3. Germline assignment: CDR1 SGDLS and CDR2 YYNGEE. CDR3 nucleotide sequence: TGTGCCAGCAGCCAAACAGGGGGCCGAAACACCATATATTTT. Translation: CASSQTGGRNTIYF.

On this clone itself: The same CDR3 arises from other DNA sequences in this sample as well. The chain recombines TRBV6-5 with TRBJ2-5, with TRBD1 identical over 8 bases. CDR1 is MNHEY and CDR2 is SVGAGI in the germline V gene. Unmatched junction bases numbered 4, after V lost 0 bases and J lost 4 bases. This CDR3 has 15 amino acids. The CDR3 spells CASSYSGQAGETQYF. CDR3 bases: TGTGCCAGCAGTTACTCGGGACAGGCCGGAGAGACCCAGTACTTC.

The genes are TRBV2 and TRBJ1-5; D not certain. Germline V gives CDR1 SNHLY, CDR2 FYNNEI. This CDR3 spans 13 amino acids. Trimming shortened V by 6 bases and J by 7 bases, and 13 bases separated the two germline ends. The CDR3 sequence is CASSRQVEQPQHF. CDR3 nucleotides: TGTGCCAGCAGCCGGCAGGTCGAGCAGCCCCAGCATTTT.

The genes are TRBV6-1 and TRBJ2-7, with D uncertain. Trimming removed 3 bases at V and 6 bases at J, with 9 bases between. Per the germline V gene, CDR1 is MNHNS and CDR2 is SASEGT. This CDR3 region has 12 residues. Here the CDR3 reads CASSDRPGEQYF. The CDR3 nucleotides are TGTGCCAGCAGTGATCGCCCGGGCGAGCAGTACTTC.

The CDR3 here is CSVEQGPMNTEAFF. The CDR3 nucleotides are TGCAGCGTCGAACAGGGGCCTATGAACACTGAAGCTTTCTTT. The V gene is TRBV29-1, the J gene TRBJ1-1; 7 bases fit TRBD1. Germline CDR1 reads SQVTM; CDR2 reads ANQGSEA. This CDR3 region has 14 residues. Germline trimming cut 6 bases from V and 0 bases from J; bases unmatched to any gene: 7.

The chain combines TRBV3-1 (or the pseudogene TRBV3-2) with TRBJ2-3; 10 bases align to TRBD2. The CDR3 loop spans 16 amino acids. J was trimmed by 1 base and V by 4 bases; bases with no gene match: 5. Germline V lookup: CDR1 LGHDT, CDR2 YNNKEL (reference sequence). CDR3 bases: TGTGCCAGCAGCCCCGGGACTAGCGACCGCACAGATACGCAGTATTTT. Translation: CASSPGTSDRTDTQYF.

The rearrangement uses TRBV5-1 and TRBJ1-6; 7 bases fit TRBD1. Germline V gives CDR1 SGHRS, CDR2 YFSETQ. The CDR3 length is 16 residues. Trimming took 1 base from V and 12 from J; bases not matched to a gene: 13. The CDR3 reads CASSLLDPTQGEPLHF. As DNA, the CDR3 is TGCGCCAGCAGCTTGTTGGACCCTACCCAGGGGGAACCCCTCCACTTT.

This chain joins TRBV5-1 and TRBJ2-7; 9 nucleotides agree with TRBD2. Germline CDR1 is SGHRS and CDR2 is YFSETQ. The V segment lost 0 bases and the J segment 2 bases; nucleotides outside the gene matches: 3. This CDR3 has 15 residues. The CDR3 here is CASSLVGGGAYEQYF. The CDR3 DNA reads TGCGCCAGCAGCTTGGTCGGCGGGGGGGCCTACGAGCAGTACTTC.

This clone has just a few counts. The chain employs TRBV30 and TRBJ2-1; D is unclear. Per germline, CDR1 GTSNPN and CDR2 SVGIG (reference sequence). V was shortened by 0 bases and J by 5 bases, with 8 bases between the two germline ends. The CDR3 runs to 13 residues. The CDR3 loop reads CAWSVRLDNEQFF. The CDR3 DNA reads TGTGCCTGGAGTGTACGGCTAGACAATGAGCAGTTCTTC. Drawing the rest from reference TRBV30 and TRBJ2-1, the complete variable domain is SQTIHQWPATLVQPVGSPLSLECTVEGTSNPNLYWYRQAAGRGLQLLFYSVGIGQISSEVPQNLSASRPQDRQFILSSKKLLLSDSGFYLCAWSVRLDNEQFFGPGTRLTVL.

J is TRBJ2-5 and V is TRBV5-4, with 8 bases fitting TRBD1. CDR1 is SGHNT, CDR2 YYREEE, per germline (reference sequence). The CDR3 has 14 amino acids. V trimming: 4 bases; J trimming: 2 bases; junction bases outside the gene matches: 4. The CDR3 DNA is TGTGCCAGCAGCCACGACAGGGGTCAAGAGACCCAGTACTTC. It is translated as CASSHDRGQETQYF. Full variable domain (remainder filled in from reference TRBV5-4 and TRBJ2-5): ETGVTQSPTHLIKTRGQQVTLRCSSQSGHNTVSWYQQALGQGPQFIFQYYREEENGRGNFPPRFSGLQFPNYSSELNVNALELDDSALYLCASSHDRGQETQYFGPGTRLLVL.

The V gene is TRBV6-5, the J gene TRBJ2-1, with 10 bases aligning to TRBD2. The V and J ends lost 6 bases and 5 bases, in that order; junction bases with no gene match: 4. Germline loops: CDR1 MNHEY, CDR2 SVGAGI. The CDR3 loop spans 14 amino acids. The chain's CDR3 is CASRLAGVHNEQFF. The DNA of the CDR3 is TGTGCCAGCAGGCTAGCGGGGGTCCACAATGAGCAGTTCTTC.

The J gene is TRBJ2-7, the V gene TRBV10-3; 11 nucleotides align to TRBD1. V shed 3 bases, J shed 5 bases, and the junction held 6 bases outside the gene matches. This CDR3 is 15 amino acids long. In germline, CDR1 is ENHRY, CDR2 SYGVKD. CDR3 region: CAISDSGTGGNEQYF. The CDR3 DNA reads as TGTGCCATCAGTGATTCGGGGACAGGGGGAAACGAGCAGTACTTC.

This chain uses TRBV6-1 with TRBJ1-3, with D perhaps matching TRBD1 (5 bases). V was cut by 0 bases and J by 0 bases, with 18 bases left in between. Germline CDR1 reads MNHNS; CDR2 reads SASEGT. This CDR3 is built from 19 residues. CDR3 DNA: TGTGCCAGCAGTGAAGCAGGGTGGGACTCCACCGGCTCTGGAAACACCATATATTTT. This sequence encodes CASSEAGWDSTGSGNTIYF.

This sequence joins TRBV11-2 and TRBJ1-4; no definite D call. The CDR3 contains 16 residues. Germline V gives CDR1 SGHAT, CDR2 FQNNGV. Trimming left V 1 base short and J 3 bases short, with 12 bases between. CDR3 in amino acids: CASSLGASLSNEKLFF. DNA of the CDR3: TGTGCCAGCAGCTTAGGGGCCAGTCTGTCTAATGAAAAACTGTTTTTT. The full variable domain, with the rest looked up from reference TRBV11-2 and TRBJ1-4, is EAGVAQSPRYKIIEKRQSVAFWCNPISGHATLYWYQQILGQGPKLLIQFQNNGVVDDSQLPKDRFSAERLKGVDSTLKIQPAKLEDSAVYLCASSLGASLSNEKLFFGSGTQLSVL.

This chain uses TRBV5-5 with TRBJ2-7; D is unresolved. CDR1 is SGHKS, CDR2 YYEKEE, per germline (reference sequence). The CDR3 is made up of 11 amino acids. With 4 bases removed from V and 5 bases from J, the gap between germline ends came to 7 bases. CDR3 DNA sequence: TGTGCCAGCAGCCTCTATGACGAGCAGTACTTC. Translation: CASSLYDEQYF.

The chain couples TRBV6-6 to TRBJ1-5; perhaps TRBD1 as D (6 bases). Trimming left V 2 bases short and J 0 bases short, with 11 bases between. The CDR3 is made up of 16 amino acids. Looked up from germline, CDR1 is MNHNY and CDR2 is SVGAGI (reference sequence). The CDR3 DNA reads TGTGCCAGCAGTTACCCGACAGGCCTTAGCAATCAGCCCCAGCATTTT. Protein product: CASSYPTGLSNQPQHF.

The rearrangement uses TRBV12-3 or TRBV12-4 and TRBJ2-3, with TRBD1 identical over 7 bases. This CDR3 has 13 residues. After removal of 5 bases from V and 12 bases from J, the junction contained 11 bases not matched to a gene. CDR3 in DNA: TGTGCCAGCAGTCCCGGGCCGGACAGGTCCCAGTATTTT. Its protein product is CASSPGPDRSQYF.

The rearrangement links TRBV2 to TRBJ2-7, with 10 bases lining up with TRBD1. V lost 4 bases, J lost 4 bases, and 7 bases stayed unmatched. This CDR3 has 15 amino acids. The germline V gene has CDR1 SNHLY and CDR2 FYNNEI. CDR3 in DNA: TGTGCCAGCAGTGGGGAGGGACAGGGGAAGTACGAGCAGTACTTC. Residues: CASSGEGQGKYEQYF. The variable domain in full, completed from reference TRBV2 and TRBJ2-7, reads EPEVTQTPSHQVTQMGQEVILRCVPISNHLYFYWYRQILGQKVEFLVSFYNNEISEKSEIFDDQFSVERPDGSNFTLKIRSTKLEDSAMYFCASSGEGQGKYEQYFGPGTRLTVT.